These 23 T cell receptor beta chains came from one sample sequenced in a study of CD8 T cells in Susac syndrome. When the RNA was reverse transcribed, random hexamers were used with an input of roughly 0.45 to 1 ug. TCRdb processed the immunoSEQ multiplex PCR reads anew with MiXCR; each CDR3 protein has one entry. Among some 150,000 distinct CDR3 sequences listed, approximately 95% were seen once. Sequencing used CD8+ T cells from PBMCs. The receptors here all came from a human donor in good health.

This rearrangement joins TRBV20-1 to TRBJ2-7; D is unresolved. V shed 5 bases and J shed 0 bases, with 11 bases lying between them. This CDR3 has 13 residues. The germline CDR1 and CDR2 sequences are DFQATT and SNEGSKA (reference sequence). The CDR3 DNA follows: TGCAGTGCTCTCTCCGTGGGCTCCTACGAGCAGTACTTC. Translating gives CSALSVGSYEQYF.

This chain links TRBV4-3 with TRBJ1-1; tentative D call: TRBD1 (6 bases). Per the germline V gene, CDR1 is LGHNA and CDR2 is YSLEER. Deletions cut 0 bases from V and 10 bases from J, with 12 bases between. This CDR3 is 13 amino acids long. CDR3 region: CASSQDGGVPAFF. The CDR3 coding sequence is TGCGCCAGCAGCCAAGATGGGGGCGTCCCAGCTTTCTTT.

The chain joins TRBV9 to TRBJ2-7; no clear D. This CDR3 is 15 amino acids long. Trimming cost V 0 bases and J 4 bases, with 14 bases left between them. Germline assignment: CDR1 SGDLS and CDR2 YYNGEE. This CDR3 is CASSVESEPRYEQYF. The CDR3 DNA is TGTGCCAGCAGCGTAGAGTCTGAACCGCGTTACGAGCAGTACTTC.

The V call is TRBV6-5, the J call TRBJ2-7; 9 bases align to TRBD2. Losses at the gene ends were 4 bases for V and 2 bases for J; bases not matched to a gene: 9. CDR1 and CDR2 from the germline V gene are MNHEY and SVGAGI. The CDR3 length is 16 residues. CDR3 amino acids: CASSSRIQRGAYEQYF. The DNA for the CDR3 is TGTGCCAGCAGTTCCCGAATCCAGCGGGGGGCCTACGAGCAGTACTTC.

The chain couples TRBV29-1 to TRBJ2-1; D unclear. Germline V gene sequence: CDR1 SQVTM, CDR2 ANQGSEA. CDR3 size: 10 residues. V gave up 7 bases and J gave up 5 bases, with 6 bases separating them. The CDR3 protein is CSAMDNEQFF. In DNA form, the CDR3 reads TGCAGCGCCATGGACAATGAGCAGTTCTTC.

The chain links TRBV14 to TRBJ2-5; 12 bases map to TRBD2. Per germline, CDR1 SGHDN and CDR2 FVKESK. V lost 5 bases, J lost 5 bases, and 12 bases stayed unmatched. The CDR3 is made up of 17 amino acids. The CDR3 sequence: CASSTRTSGIIWETQYF. CDR3 sequence (DNA): TGTGCCAGCAGCACTCGGACTAGCGGGATTATATGGGAGACCCAGTACTTC.

The chain uses TRBV7-9 and TRBJ1-2; TRBD1 might be the D (6 bases). The CDR3 consists of 11 residues. The ends were cut back, 6 bases at V and 8 bases at J, with 10 bases in the middle. Germline loops: CDR1 SEHNR, CDR2 FQNEAQ (reference sequence). CDR3 region: CASSSQGGYTF. CDR3 nucleotide sequence: TGTGCCAGCAGTTCTCAGGGGGGCTACACCTTC.

The chain joins TRBV20-1 to TRBJ2-7; 9 positions agree with TRBD2. This CDR3 region has 13 residues. Trimming took 1 base from V and 6 from J; bases not matched to a gene: 4. Per germline, CDR1 DFQATT and CDR2 SNEGSKA (reference sequence). The CDR3: CSARGLAGSEQYF. In DNA, the CDR3 is TGCAGTGCTAGAGGCCTAGCGGGATCCGAGCAGTACTTC.

This clonotype has just one count. The chain uses TRBV27 and TRBJ1-5; 9 nucleotides line up with TRBD1. Germline CDR1 and CDR2: MNHEY and SMNVEV (reference sequence). CDR3 length: 16 residues. Losses at the gene ends were 4 bases for V and 8 bases for J; bases not matched to a gene: 12. The CDR3 protein is CASSYRDRVFGKPQHF. The CDR3 DNA reads as TGTGCCAGCAGTTACCGGGACAGGGTATTCGGAAAGCCCCAGCATTTT.

This clonotype was counted once. The CDR3 sequence is CASTPLSVSEAFF. DNA for the CDR3: TGTGCCAGCACCCCCTTGTCCGTATCTGAAGCTTTCTTT. The rearrangement joins TRBV7-9 to TRBJ1-1; D gene uncertain. Trimming pared 7 bases from V and 6 bases from J, leaving 15 bases between. Per germline, CDR1 SEHNR and CDR2 FQNEAQ (reference sequence). The CDR3 length is 13 residues.

The chain links TRBV15 to TRBJ2-3, with D perhaps TRBD2 (5 bases). Germline V CDR1 and CDR2: LNHNV, YYDKDF (reference sequence). CDR3 size: 17 residues. The ends were cut back, 0 bases at V and 0 bases at J, with 13 bases in the middle. The chain's CDR3 is CATSRDHLASSTDTQYF. The CDR3 DNA sequence: TGTGCCACCAGCAGAGATCACCTAGCATCGAGCACAGATACGCAGTATTTT.

V gene TRBV27 combines with J gene TRBJ2-1, with D perhaps TRBD2 (6 bases). V lost 6 bases, J lost 12 bases, and 18 bases lay in between. Germline assignment: CDR1 MNHEY and CDR2 SMNVEV (reference sequence). The CDR3 is 13 residues long. Here the CDR3 reads CASSPLALPGQFF. CDR3 coding DNA: TGTGCCAGCAGCCCACTAGCTCTCCCGGGGCAGTTCTTC.

V is TRBV29-1 and J is TRBJ2-1; D is perhaps TRBD2 (5 bases). The V gene lost 6 bases and the J gene lost 10 bases, with 16 bases spanning the gap. Germline loops: CDR1 SQVTM, CDR2 ANQGSEA. There are 12 residues in the CDR3. The CDR3 here is CSVPDSSSEQFF. CDR3 DNA: TGCAGCGTACCGGACTCGAGCAGCGAGCAGTTCTTC.

This clonotype was seen only once. V and J are TRBV27 and TRBJ2-1; 11 bases match TRBD1. The germline V gene encodes CDR1 MNHEY and CDR2 SMNVEV (reference sequence). CDR3 size: 14 residues. V lost 4 bases, J lost 5 bases, and 1 base stayed unmatched. For the CDR3, the DNA is TGTGCCAGCAGTTGGGGACAGGGGGACAATGAGCAGTTCTTC. This codes for CASSWGQGDNEQFF.

J is TRBJ2-1 and V is TRBV4-2; 13 bases match TRBD2. The CDR3 totals 16 residues. Germline CDR1 reads LGHNA; CDR2 reads YNFKEQ. Losses at the gene ends were 4 bases for V and 2 bases for J; bases not matched to a gene: 2. The CDR3 region is CASSPGLAGAYNEQFF. As DNA, the CDR3 is TGTGCCAGCAGCCCTGGACTAGCGGGGGCCTACAATGAGCAGTTCTTC.

The rearrangement joins TRBV27 to TRBJ2-1; 7 bases align to TRBD2. The V segment lost 3 bases and the J segment 5 bases; nucleotides outside the gene matches: 7. CDR1 is MNHEY and CDR2 is SMNVEV in the germline V gene (reference sequence). The CDR3 extends over 15 amino acids. CDR3 in DNA: TGTGCCAGCAGTTTGGCTAGCGGTTCCCACAATGAGCAGTTCTTC. Protein sequence: CASSLASGSHNEQFF.

V is TRBV2 and J is TRBJ1-1; no clear D gene. This CDR3 has 12 amino acids. CDR1 and CDR2 (germline): SNHLY, FYNNEI. Trimming left V 10 bases short and J 5 bases short, with 14 bases between. The DNA of the CDR3 is TGTGCCAACAGAGGGTGGAGGACTGAAGCTTTCTTT. This translates into CANRGWRTEAFF.

V is TRBV30 and J is TRBJ2-5; the match to TRBD1 covers 8 bases. The CDR3 is made up of 14 amino acids. CDR1 and CDR2 from the germline V gene are GTSNPN and SVGIG (reference sequence). V dropped 3 bases and J dropped 2; count of bases not matched to a gene: 5. The CDR3 DNA reads TGTGCCTGGAGCGTACAGGGGGTACAAGAGACCCAGTACTTC. Translated, it gives CAWSVQGVQETQYF.

This chain uses TRBV4-3 with TRBJ2-3; 7 bases align to TRBD2. Germline CDR1 is LGHNA and CDR2 is YSLEER. J lost 2 bases, V lost 0 bases, and 8 bases had no gene match. The CDR3 consists of 17 residues. The CDR3 loop reads CASSQDLVGGDTDTQYF. DNA of the CDR3: TGCGCCAGCAGCCAAGATCTTGTGGGAGGGGACACAGATACGCAGTATTTT.

The J gene is TRBJ1-2, the V gene TRBV13, with D unresolved. CDR3 length equals 11 residues. Germline V gene data show CDR1 as PRHDT and CDR2 as FYEKMQ (reference sequence). Trimming removed 8 bases from V and 10 bases from J, with 14 bases in between. CDR3 coding DNA: TGTGCCAGCTCGGACCGTCTGGACTACACCTTC. It specifies CASSDRLDYTF.

V usage is TRBV19 and J usage is TRBJ1-1, with a weak D call TRBD1 (5 bases). V lost 8 bases to trimming and J lost 1 base, with 11 bases between them. The CDR3 is made up of 13 amino acids. The germline V gene has CDR1 LNHDA and CDR2 SQIVND (reference sequence). In DNA, the CDR3 is TGTGCCAGTCGACAGTACTCGAACACTGAAGCTTTCTTT. Protein sequence: CASRQYSNTEAFF. The full variable domain, with the rest looked up from reference TRBV19 and TRBJ1-1, is DGGITQSPKYLFRKEGQNVTLSCEQNLNHDAMYWYRQDPGQGLRLIYYSQIVNDFQKGDIAEGYSVSREKKESFPLTVTSAQKNPTAFYLCASRQYSNTEAFFGQGTRLTVV.

The chain has TRBV12-3 or TRBV12-4 and TRBJ1-2; D ambiguous. V lost 9 bases and J 2 bases, leaving 10 bases between the germline ends. This CDR3 is built from 12 residues. CDR3 protein: CASRQSNYGYTF. The CDR3 nucleotides are TGTGCCAGTCGCCAGTCAAACTATGGCTACACCTTC.

This rearrangement joins TRBV4-2 to TRBJ2-7, with TRBD2 matching 11 bases. Per the germline V gene, CDR1 is LGHNA and CDR2 is YNFKEQ. The CDR3 length is 15 residues. V lost 3 bases to trimming and J lost 2 bases; unmatched junction nucleotides: 3. CDR3 amino acids: CASSQLTSGTYEQYF. The DNA of the CDR3 is TGTGCCAGCAGCCAGTTGACTAGCGGGACCTACGAGCAGTACTTC.